The 6 T cell receptor beta chains reported below all come from one sample, sequenced in a study of patients and donors after allogeneic stem cell transplantation. One entry per CDR3 protein results from TCRdb running MiXCR on the RT-PCR reads. The data show approximately 25,000 distinct CDR3 sequences, with around 28% seen just once and 40% to 50% held by the top ten. Sequencing used blood, either unsorted or a sorted T cell fraction (not recorded which). The receptor set was obtained from a human donor who was either an allogeneic HSCT recipient or a stem cell or donor lymphocyte infusion donor (not recorded which). It is not recorded whose cells these are; they may come from a transplant donor.

The chain uses TRBV28 and TRBJ2-2, with 7 nucleotides matching TRBD2. The CDR3 loop spans 16 amino acids. CDR1 MDHEN and CDR2 SYDVKM come from the germline V gene. J was trimmed by 3 bases and V by 7 bases; bases with no gene match: 11. The CDR3 reads CASKEGASGYTGELFF. The CDR3 DNA follows: TGTGCCAGCAAGGAGGGTGCTAGCGGTTACACCGGGGAGCTGTTTTTT.

DNA of the CDR3: TGTGCCAGCAGCCGATCGGGGGGTAGTGAAAAACTGTTTTTT. Its translation is CASSRSGGSEKLFF. The J gene is TRBJ1-4, the V gene TRBV4-2, with a possible D match to TRBD1 (5 bases). Germline V lookup: CDR1 LGHNA, CDR2 YNFKEQ. The V gene lost 4 bases and the J gene lost 7 bases, with 13 bases spanning the gap. The CDR3 is made up of 14 amino acids.

This clonotype was seen a few times. The CDR3 coding sequence is TGTGCCATCCTCGGGACAGGGGACCGACCGGGCGGGGAGCTGTTTTTT. This sequence encodes CAILGTGDRPGGELFF. The V call is TRBV10-3, the J call TRBJ2-2; 10 bases map to TRBD1. CDR3 length equals 16 residues. Germline trimming cut 8 bases from V and 7 bases from J; bases unmatched to any gene: 13. Germline CDR1 and CDR2: ENHRY and SYGVKD.

This clonotype occurred a few times. The V call is TRBV28, the J call TRBJ1-6, with 9 bases aligning to TRBD1. With V trimmed by 5 bases and J by 8 bases, 7 bases remained unmatched. The CDR3 consists of 15 residues. CDR1 and CDR2 from the germline V gene are MDHEN and SYDVKM. In nucleotides, the CDR3 is TGTGCCAGCAGTCCTCCGGGACAGGGCCATTCACCCCTCCACTTT. Translated, it gives CASSPPGQGHSPLHF.

This sequence joins TRBV9 and TRBJ1-3, with D possibly matching TRBD1 (5 bases). The germline CDR1 and CDR2 sequences are SGDLS and YYNGEE. V lost 0 bases and J 7 bases, leaving 20 bases between the germline ends. The CDR3 is 17 amino acids. CDR3 protein: CASSVGGGRANGNTIYF. The CDR3 nucleotides read TGTGCCAGCAGCGTAGGAGGTGGCAGGGCTAACGGTAACACCATATATTTT.

Concerning this clonotype: A junction boundary mismatches the germline segment, possibly from a read error. The J gene is TRBJ1-4, the V gene TRBV5-1, with 9 nucleotides matching TRBD1. The CDR3 length is 14 residues. Germline V gene sequence: CDR1 SGHRS, CDR2 YFSETQ. The CDR3 sequence: CVSSPGQGAEKLFF. The CDR3 DNA reads TGCGTCAGCAGCCCGGGACAGGGTGCGGAAAAACTGTTTTTT. Drawing the rest from reference TRBV5-1 and TRBJ1-4, the complete variable domain is KAGVTQTPRYLIKTRGQQVTLSCSPISGHRSVSWYQQTPGQGLQFLFEYFSETQRNKGNFPGRFSGRQFSNSRSEMNVSTLELGDSALYLCVSSPGQGAEKLFFGSGTQLSVL.